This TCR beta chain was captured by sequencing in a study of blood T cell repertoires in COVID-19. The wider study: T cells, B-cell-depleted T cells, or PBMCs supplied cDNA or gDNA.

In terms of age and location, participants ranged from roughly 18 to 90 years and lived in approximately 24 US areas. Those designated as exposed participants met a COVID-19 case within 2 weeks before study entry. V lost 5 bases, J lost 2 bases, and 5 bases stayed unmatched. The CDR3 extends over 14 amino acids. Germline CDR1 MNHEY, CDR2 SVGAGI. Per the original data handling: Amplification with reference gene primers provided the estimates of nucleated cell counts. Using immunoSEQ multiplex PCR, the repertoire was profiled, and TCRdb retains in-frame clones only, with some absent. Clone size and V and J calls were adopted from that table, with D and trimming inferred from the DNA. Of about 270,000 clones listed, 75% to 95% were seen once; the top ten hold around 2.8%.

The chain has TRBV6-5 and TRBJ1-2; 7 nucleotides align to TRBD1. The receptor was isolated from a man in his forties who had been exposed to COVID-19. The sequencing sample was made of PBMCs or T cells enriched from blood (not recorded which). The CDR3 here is CASSKTGLNYGYTF. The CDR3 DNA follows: TGTGCCAGCAGTAAGACAGGGCTCAACTATGGCTACACCTTC.